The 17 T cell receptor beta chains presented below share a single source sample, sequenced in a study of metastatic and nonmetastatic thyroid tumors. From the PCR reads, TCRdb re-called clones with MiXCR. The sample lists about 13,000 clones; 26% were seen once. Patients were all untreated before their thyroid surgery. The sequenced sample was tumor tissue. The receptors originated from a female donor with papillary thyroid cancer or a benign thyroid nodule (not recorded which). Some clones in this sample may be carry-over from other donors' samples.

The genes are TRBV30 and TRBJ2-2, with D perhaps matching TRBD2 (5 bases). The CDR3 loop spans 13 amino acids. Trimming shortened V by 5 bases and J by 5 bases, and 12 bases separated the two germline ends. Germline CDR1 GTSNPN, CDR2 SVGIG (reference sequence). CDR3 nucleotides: TGTGCCTGGGGACGGGGTCTGACCGGGGAGCTGTTTTTT. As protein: CAWGRGLTGELFF.

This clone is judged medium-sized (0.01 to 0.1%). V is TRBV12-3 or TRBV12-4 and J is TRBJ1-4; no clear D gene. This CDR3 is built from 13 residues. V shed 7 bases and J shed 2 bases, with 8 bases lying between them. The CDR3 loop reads CASIRATNEKLFF. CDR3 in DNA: TGTGCCAGCATTAGGGCCACTAATGAAAAACTGTTTTTT.

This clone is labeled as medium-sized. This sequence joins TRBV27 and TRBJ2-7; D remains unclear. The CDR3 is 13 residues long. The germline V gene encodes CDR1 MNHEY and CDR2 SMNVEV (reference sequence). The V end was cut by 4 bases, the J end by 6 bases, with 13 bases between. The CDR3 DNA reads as TGTGCCAGCAGTTATAGTCGCACCTTCGAGCAGTACTTC. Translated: CASSYSRTFEQYF.

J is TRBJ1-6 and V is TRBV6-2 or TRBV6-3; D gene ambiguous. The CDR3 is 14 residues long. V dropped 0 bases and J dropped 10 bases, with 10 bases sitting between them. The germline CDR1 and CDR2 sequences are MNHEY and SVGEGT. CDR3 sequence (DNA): TGTGCCAGCAGTTACTCGGGGAGGCGATCACCCCTCCACTTT. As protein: CASSYSGRRSPLHF.

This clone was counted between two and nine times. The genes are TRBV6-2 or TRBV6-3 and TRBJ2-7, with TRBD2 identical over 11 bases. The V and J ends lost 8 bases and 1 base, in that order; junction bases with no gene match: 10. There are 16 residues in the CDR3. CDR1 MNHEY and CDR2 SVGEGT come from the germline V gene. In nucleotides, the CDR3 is TGTGCCAGCCGCTACTTCACTAGCGGGAGATCCTACGAGCAGTACTTC. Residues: CASRYFTSGRSYEQYF.

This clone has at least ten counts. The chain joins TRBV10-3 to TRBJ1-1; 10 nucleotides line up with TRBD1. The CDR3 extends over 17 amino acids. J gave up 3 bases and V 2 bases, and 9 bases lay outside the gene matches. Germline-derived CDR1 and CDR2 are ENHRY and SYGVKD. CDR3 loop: CAISEATPGQGDTEAFF. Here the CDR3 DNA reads TGTGCCATCAGTGAGGCCACTCCTGGACAGGGGGACACTGAAGCTTTCTTT.

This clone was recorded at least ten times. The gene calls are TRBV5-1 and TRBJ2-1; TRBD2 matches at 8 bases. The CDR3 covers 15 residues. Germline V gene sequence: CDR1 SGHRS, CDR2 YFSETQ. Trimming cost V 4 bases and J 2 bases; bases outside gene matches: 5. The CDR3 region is CASSISGTPYNEQFF. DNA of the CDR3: TGCGCCAGCAGCATTAGCGGGACCCCCTACAATGAGCAGTTCTTC.

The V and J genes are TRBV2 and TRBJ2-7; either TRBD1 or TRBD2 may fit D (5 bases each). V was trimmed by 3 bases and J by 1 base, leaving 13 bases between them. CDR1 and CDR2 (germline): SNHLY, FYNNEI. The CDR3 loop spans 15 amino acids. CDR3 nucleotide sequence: TGTGCCAGCAGTGAGTGGGGGACGGCATCCTACGAGCAGTACTTC. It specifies CASSEWGTASYEQYF. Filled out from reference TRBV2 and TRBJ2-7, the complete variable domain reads EPEVTQTPSHQVTQMGQEVILRCVPISNHLYFYWYRQILGQKVEFLVSFYNNEISEKSEIFDDQFSVERPDGSNFTLKIRSTKLEDSAMYFCASSEWGTASYEQYFGPGTRLTVT.

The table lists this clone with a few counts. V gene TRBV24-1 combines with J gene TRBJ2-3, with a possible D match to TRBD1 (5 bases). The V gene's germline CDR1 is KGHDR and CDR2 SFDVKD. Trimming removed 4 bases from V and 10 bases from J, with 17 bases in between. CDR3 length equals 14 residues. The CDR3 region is CATSEGRASKPQYF. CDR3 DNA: TGTGCCACCAGTGAGGGCAGGGCATCGAAGCCGCAGTATTTT.

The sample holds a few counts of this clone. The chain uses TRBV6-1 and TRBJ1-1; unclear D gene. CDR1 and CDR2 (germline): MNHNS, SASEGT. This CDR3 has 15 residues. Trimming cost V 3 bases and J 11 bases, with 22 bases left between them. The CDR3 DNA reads TGTGCCAGCAGTGATCGCGGGATCCCCATCGTTTTGGCTTTCTTT. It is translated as CASSDRGIPIVLAFF.

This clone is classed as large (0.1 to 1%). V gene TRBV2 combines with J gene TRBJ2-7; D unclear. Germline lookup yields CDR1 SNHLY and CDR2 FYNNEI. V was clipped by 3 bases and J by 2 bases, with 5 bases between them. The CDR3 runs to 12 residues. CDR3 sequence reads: CASSEQAYEQYF. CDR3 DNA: TGTGCCAGCAGTGAGCAGGCCTACGAGCAGTACTTC.

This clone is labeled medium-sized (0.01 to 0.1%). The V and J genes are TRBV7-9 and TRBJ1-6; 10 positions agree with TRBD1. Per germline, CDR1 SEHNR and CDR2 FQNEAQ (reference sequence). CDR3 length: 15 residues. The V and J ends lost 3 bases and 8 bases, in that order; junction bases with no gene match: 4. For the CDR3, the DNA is TGTGCCAGCAGCTTCTCGGGACAGGGGTATTCACCCCTCCACTTT. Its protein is CASSFSGQGYSPLHF.

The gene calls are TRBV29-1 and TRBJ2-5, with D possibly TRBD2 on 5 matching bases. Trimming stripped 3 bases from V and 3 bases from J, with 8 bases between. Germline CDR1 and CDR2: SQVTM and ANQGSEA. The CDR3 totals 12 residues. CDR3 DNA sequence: TGCAGCGTTGAGAGGGTTGAAGAGACCCAGTACTTC. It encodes CSVERVEETQYF.

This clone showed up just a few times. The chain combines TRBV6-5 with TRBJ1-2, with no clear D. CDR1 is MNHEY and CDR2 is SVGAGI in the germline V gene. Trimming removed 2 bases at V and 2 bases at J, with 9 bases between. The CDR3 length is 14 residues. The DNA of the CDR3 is TGTGCCAGCAGTTACCCAGGCAACAACTATGGCTACACCTTC. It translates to CASSYPGNNYGYTF.

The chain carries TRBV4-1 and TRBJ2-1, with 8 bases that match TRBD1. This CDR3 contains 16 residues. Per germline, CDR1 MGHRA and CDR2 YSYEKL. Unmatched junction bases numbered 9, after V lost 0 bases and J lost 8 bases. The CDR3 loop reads CASSQDGTGGGDEQFF. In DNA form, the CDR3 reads TGCGCCAGCAGCCAAGATGGCACAGGGGGTGGGGATGAGCAGTTCTTC.

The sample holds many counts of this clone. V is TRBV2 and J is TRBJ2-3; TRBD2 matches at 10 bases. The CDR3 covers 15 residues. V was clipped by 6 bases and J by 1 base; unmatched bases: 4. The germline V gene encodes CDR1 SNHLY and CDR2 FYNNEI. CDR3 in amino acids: CASSASGRGTDTQYF. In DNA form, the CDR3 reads TGTGCCAGCAGCGCTAGCGGGAGAGGCACAGATACGCAGTATTTT.

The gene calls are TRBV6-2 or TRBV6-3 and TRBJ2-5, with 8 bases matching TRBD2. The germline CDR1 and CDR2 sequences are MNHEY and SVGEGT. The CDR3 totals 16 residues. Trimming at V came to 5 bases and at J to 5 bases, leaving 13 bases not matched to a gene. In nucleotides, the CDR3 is TGTGCCAGCAGTAACCATAACCCGGGACTAGGCGAGACCCAGTACTTC. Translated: CASSNHNPGLGETQYF.